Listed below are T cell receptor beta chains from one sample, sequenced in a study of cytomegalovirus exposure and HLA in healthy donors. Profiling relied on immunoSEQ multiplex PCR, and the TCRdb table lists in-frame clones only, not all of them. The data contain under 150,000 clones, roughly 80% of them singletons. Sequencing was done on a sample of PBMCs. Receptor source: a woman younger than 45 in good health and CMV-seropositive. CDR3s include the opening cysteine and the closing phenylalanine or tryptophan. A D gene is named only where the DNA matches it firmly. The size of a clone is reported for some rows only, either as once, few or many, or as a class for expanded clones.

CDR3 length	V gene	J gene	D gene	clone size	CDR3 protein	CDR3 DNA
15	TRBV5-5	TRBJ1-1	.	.	CASSRTFNLNTEAFF	TGTGCCAGCAGTCGGACTTTTAACCTGAACACTGAAGCTTTCTTT
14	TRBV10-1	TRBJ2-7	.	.	CASSRGCGAYEQYF	TGCGCCAGCAGTCGAGGGTGCGGGGCATACGAGCAGTACTTC
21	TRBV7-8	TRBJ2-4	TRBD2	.	CASSLARGRLAGVRAKNIQYF	TGTGCCAGCAGCTTAGCGCGGGGTAGGCTAGCGGGGGTCCGAGCCAAAAACATTCAGTACTTC
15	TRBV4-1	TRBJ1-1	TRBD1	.	CASSQGGQGYTEAFF	TGCGCCAGCAGCCAAGGGGGACAGGGGTACACTGAAGCTTTCTTT
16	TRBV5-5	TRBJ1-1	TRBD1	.	CASSSRTGQGNTEAFF	TGTGCCAGCAGCTCGCGGACAGGTCAGGGGAACACTGAAGCTTTCTTT
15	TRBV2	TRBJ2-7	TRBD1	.	CASRSLPTGGNEQYF	TGTGCCAGCAGGTCCCTACCTACAGGGGGGAACGAGCAGTACTTC
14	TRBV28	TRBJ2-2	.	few	CASSLGTHTGELFF	TGTGCCAGCAGTTTAGGGACACACACCGGGGAGCTGTTTTTT
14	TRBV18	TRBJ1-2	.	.	CASSPGQFNYGYTF	TGTGCCAGCTCACCAGGACAGTTTAACTATGGCTACACCTTC
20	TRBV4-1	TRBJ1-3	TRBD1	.	CASSQDLTGALPGSGNTIYF	TGCGCCAGCAGCCAAGATCTGACAGGGGCCTTACCAGGCTCTGGAAACACCATATATTTT
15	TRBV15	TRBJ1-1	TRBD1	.	CATSSWTGENTEAFF	TGTGCCACCAGCAGTTGGACAGGGGAAAACACTGAAGCTTTCTTT
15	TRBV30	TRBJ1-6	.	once	CAWSVQGRGNSPLHF	TGTGCCTGGAGTGTACAAGGCAGGGGCAATTCACCCCTCCACTTT
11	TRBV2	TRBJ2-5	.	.	CASSASGEQYF	TGTGCCAGCAGTGCCTCAGGGGAGCAGTACTTC
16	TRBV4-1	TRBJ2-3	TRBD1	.	CASSQDLGQGADTQYF	TGCGCCAGCAGCCAAGACCTCGGACAGGGAGCAGATACGCAGTATTTT
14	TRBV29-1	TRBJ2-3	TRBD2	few	CSVEVATSADTQYF	TGCAGCGTTGAAGTGGCGACTAGCGCCGATACGCAGTATTTT
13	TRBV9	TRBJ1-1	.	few	CASSVTPYTEAFF	TGTGCCAGCAGCGTAACTCCTTACACTGAAGCTTTCTTT
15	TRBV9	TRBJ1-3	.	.	CASSVGRGAGNTIYF	TGTGCCAGCAGCGTAGGGAGGGGTGCAGGAAACACCATATATTTT
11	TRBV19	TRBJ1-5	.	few	CASSVGGSQHF	TGTGCCAGTAGTGTCGGGGGTAGCCAGCATTTT
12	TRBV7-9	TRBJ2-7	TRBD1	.	CSSSLEQGPDNF	TGTTCCAGCAGCTTAGAACAGGGGCCGGACAACTTC
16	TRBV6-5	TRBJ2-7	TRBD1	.	CASSYSRDRVIDEQYF	TGTGCCAGCAGTTACTCGAGGGACAGGGTTATTGACGAGCAGTACTTC
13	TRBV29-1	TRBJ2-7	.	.	CSVEGRDSEMKYF	TGCAGCGTTGAGGGACGGGACTCCGAAATGAAGTACTTC
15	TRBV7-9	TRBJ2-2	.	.	CASSKPGANTGELFF	TGTGCCAGCAGCAAACCTGGAGCGAACACCGGGGAGCTGTTTTTT
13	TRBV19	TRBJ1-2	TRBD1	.	CASTSTGALEGTF	TGTGCCAGTACCTCGACAGGGGCCCTAGAGGGCACCTTC
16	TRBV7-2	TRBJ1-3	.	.	CASSLVGGAGGNTIYF	TGTGCCAGCAGCTTAGTTGGGGGGGCAGGAGGAAACACCATATATTTT
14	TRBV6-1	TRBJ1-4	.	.	CASSEQGANEKLFF	TGTGCCAGCAGTGAACAAGGGGCTAATGAAAAACTGTTTTTT
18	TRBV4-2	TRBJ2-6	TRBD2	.	CASTPTSAKSSGANVLTF	TGTGCCAGCACCCCGACTAGCGCTAAGTCCTCTGGGGCCAACGTCCTGACTTTC
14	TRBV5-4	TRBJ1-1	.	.	CASSLWRVNTEAFF	TGTGCCAGCAGCTTGTGGAGGGTAAATACTGAAGCTTTCTTT
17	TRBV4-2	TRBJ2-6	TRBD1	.	CASSPGTGFGGANVLTF	TGTGCCAGCAGCCCCGGGACAGGGTTTGGCGGGGCCAACGTCCTGACTTTC
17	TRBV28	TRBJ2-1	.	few	CASSSWEGRGANNEQFF	TGTGCCAGCAGTTCCTGGGAGGGCAGGGGAGCGAACAATGAGCAGTTCTTC
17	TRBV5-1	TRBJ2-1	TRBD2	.	CASSFTSGTLSYNEQFF	TGCGCCAGCAGCTTTACTAGCGGGACTCTCTCCTACAATGAGCAGTTCTTC
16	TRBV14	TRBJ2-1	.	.	CASWVTREFPRDEQFF	TGTGCCAGCTGGGTTACCCGGGAGTTCCCGAGGGATGAGCAGTTCTTC
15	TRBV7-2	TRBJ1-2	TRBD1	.	CASSPHTGQGSGYTF	TGTGCCAGCAGCCCCCATACGGGACAGGGGAGTGGCTACACCTTC
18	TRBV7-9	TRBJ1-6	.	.	CATSSPHSGLTYNSPLHF	TGTGCCACCTCTTCTCCCCACTCAGGGCTTACCTATAATTCACCCCTCCACTTT
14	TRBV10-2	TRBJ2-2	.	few	CASSETLNTGELFF	TGCGCCAGCAGTGAGACCCTAAACACCGGGGAGCTGTTTTTT
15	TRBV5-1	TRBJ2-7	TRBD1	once	CASSPGTGASREQYF	TGCGCCAGCAGTCCCGGGACAGGAGCGAGTAGGGAGCAGTACTTC
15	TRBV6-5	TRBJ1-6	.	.	CASSLARAGGSPLHF	TGTGCCAGCAGTTTGGCCAGAGCCGGGGGGTCACCCCTCCACTTT
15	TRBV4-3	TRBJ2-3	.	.	CASSHKLMSTDTQYF	TGCGCCAGCAGCCATAAACTAATGAGCACAGATACGCAGTATTTT
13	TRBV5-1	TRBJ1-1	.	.	CASSPTGGFEAFF	TGCGCCAGCAGCCCGACCGGCGGCTTTGAAGCTTTCTTT